This T cell receptor (beta chain) was documented in a study of cytomegalovirus exposure and HLA in healthy donors. In the case of this clone: Its specificity is unknown.

Primers: 60 Vbeta forward and 13 Jbeta reverse. Assay: immunoSEQ multiplex PCR; the TCRdb copy retains only in-frame clones and omits some. Of around 90,000 clones detected, 70% to 85% appear once; the ten largest clones hold 3.8%. The CDR3 has 15 amino acids. With 5 bases clipped from V and 4 bases from J, the junction kept 8 bases outside the gene matches. Germline values: CDR1 LNHDA, CDR2 SQIVND (reference sequence). Study-level points and caveats: Reported performance of the classifier showed diagnosis of cytomegalovirus status with high specificity and sensitivity. By HLA locus, TCR association rates varied in a later analysis, with DRB1 showing the most and HLA-C the fewest. No immune exposure information besides CMV serostatus was available.

The sample taken for sequencing was PBMCs. The chain recombines TRBV19 with TRBJ1-3, with 7 bases matching TRBD1. The TCR was taken from a man aged 45-65 years in good health and CMV-seronegative. The CDR3 sequence: CASSPSGQKGNTIYF. For the CDR3, the DNA is TGTGCCAGTAGTCCCTCGGGACAGAAAGGAAACACCATATATTTT.